This T cell receptor beta chain was sequenced during a study of beta chain features in type 1 diabetes. Study-level background: Patients shared similar age, gender and cell yields with healthy donors. The number of sorted cells examined across all samples was around 98 million. Overall study findings and caveats: It was among patients, rather than healthy donors, that naive, central memory and Treg TCRB repertoires appeared more similar. Patients with Type 1 diabetes showed moderately but significantly shorter TCRB CDR3s in all four CD4+ subsets.

The germline V and J ends were trimmed by 3 bases and 3 bases, with 5 bases remaining between them. Germline values: CDR1 MNHEY, CDR2 SMNVEV (reference sequence). This CDR3 contains 12 residues. Investigators reverse transcribed all isolated RNA, so they sequenced expressed TCRB transcripts. Sequencing used immunoSEQ multiplex PCR; TCRdb keeps in-frame clones, though not all of them. The repertoire holds about 660,000 clones, with 11% to 15% as singletons. The sample holds a few counts of this clone. The antigen is undetermined. The sequence was obtained from a man between 18 and 35 years old with type 1 diabetes. The V call is TRBV27, the J call TRBJ1-1; D gene unclear. Source material: naive CD4+ T cells from blood. The chain's CDR3 is CASSFGDTEAFF. For the CDR3, the DNA is TGTGCCAGCAGTTTTGGGGACACTGAAGCTTTCTTT.